This T cell receptor beta chain was sequenced in a study of T cell responses to AZD1222 COVID-19 vaccine. The CDR3 totals 10 residues. V was trimmed by 7 bases and J by 4 bases, leaving 5 bases between them. Here immunoSEQ multiplex PCR was the method, and the copy in TCRdb shows in-frame clones only, minus some. The repertoire holds some 150,000 clones, about nine tenths seen once, with roughly 1.8% in the top ten. The clonotype was recovered from an adult who received the AZD1222 COVID-19 vaccine. The specimen comprised peripheral blood, sampled 28 days after the second AZD1222 dose. The rearrangement links TRBV12-3 or TRBV12-4 to TRBJ2-7; tentative D call: TRBD1 (5 bases). CDR3 protein: CASNRYEQYF. In DNA form, the CDR3 reads TGTGCCAGCAACAGGTACGAGCAGTACTTC.